This TCR beta chain was sequenced in a study of spatial heterogeneity in lung cancer. Study-wide points: Ubiquitous and regional nonsynonymous mutation counts were tracked by ubiquitous and regional expanded TCR counts, respectively. Tumoral mutation counts were tracked by counts of expanded intratumoral alpha and beta TCRs.

A remark on this clonotype: Its specificity is not known.

The CDR3 is 17 residues long. Trimming took off 5 bases at V and 4 bases at J, with 20 bases between the two ends. One entry per CDR3 protein, called by TCRdb with MiXCR from the 5' RACE reads. The table includes under 4,500 distinct CDR3 sequences, about 7% detected once. As for time point: sample taken at primary tumor resection. This material consisted of lung tumor tissue, taken at surgery. This sequence was found in a male donor with early-stage non-small cell lung cancer. This chain links TRBV12-3 or TRBV12-4 with TRBJ2-2; possibly TRBD2 for D (6 bases). The CDR3 nucleotides read TGTGCCAGCAGTCCTTACCGTGGGGGGACTGTCACCGGGGAGCTGTTTTTT. Protein: CASSPYRGGTVTGELFF.